The clone carrying this TCR beta chain appeared once. Its specificity is not known. This CDR3 contains 13 residues. Trimming took off 4 bases at V and 2 bases at J, with 8 bases between the two ends. Per the germline V gene, CDR1 is MNHEY and CDR2 is SMNVEV (reference sequence). Repertoires were sampled repeatedly during chemoradiotherapy. This sample is part of a study of chemoradiotherapy in HPV16-positive cancers. Whole-study context: Candidate HPV-specific T-cell clones and common TCR motifs came from functional assays in a couple of HPV16-positive patients. Study-level points and caveats: Candidate HPV-specific clones and E7-related TCR motifs grew in tumor during treatment. For HPV16-positive patients, expanding HPV-responsive T cells associated with longer recurrence-free survival.

The table came from immunoSEQ multiplex PCR; TCRdb's copy has only in-frame clones and leaves some out. Among tens of thousands of clones listed, around nine tenths were seen once. The sequences come from blood, collected from a patient who underwent chemoradiotherapy. The chain combines TRBV27 with TRBJ1-2; D is unclear. This TCR was recovered from a human donor with HPV-associated anogenital cancer. In DNA form, the CDR3 reads TGTGCCAGCAGTTCCGGGCCCAACTATGGCTACACCTTC. Protein product: CASSSGPNYGYTF.